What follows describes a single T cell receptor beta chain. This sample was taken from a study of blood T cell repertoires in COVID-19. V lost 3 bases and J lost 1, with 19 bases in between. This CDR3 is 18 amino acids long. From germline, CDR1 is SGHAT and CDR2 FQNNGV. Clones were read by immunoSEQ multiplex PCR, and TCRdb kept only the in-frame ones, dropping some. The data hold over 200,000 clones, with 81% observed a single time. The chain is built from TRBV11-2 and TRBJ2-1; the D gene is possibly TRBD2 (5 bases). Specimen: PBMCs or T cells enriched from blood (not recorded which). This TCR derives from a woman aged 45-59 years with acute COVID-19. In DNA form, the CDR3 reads TGTGCCAGCAGCTTCGAGGCGCGAGGGTCCAGTTCCTACAATGAGCAGTTCTTC. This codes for CASSFEARGSSSYNEQFF.